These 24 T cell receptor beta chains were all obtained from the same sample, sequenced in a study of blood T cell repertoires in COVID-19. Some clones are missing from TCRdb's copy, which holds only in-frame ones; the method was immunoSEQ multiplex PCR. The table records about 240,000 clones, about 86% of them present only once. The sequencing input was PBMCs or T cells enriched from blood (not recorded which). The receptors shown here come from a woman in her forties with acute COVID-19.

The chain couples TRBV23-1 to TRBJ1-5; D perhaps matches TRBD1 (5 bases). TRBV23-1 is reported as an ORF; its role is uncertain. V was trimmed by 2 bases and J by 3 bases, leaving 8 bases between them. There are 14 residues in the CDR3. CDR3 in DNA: TGCGCCAGCAGTCAACCGGACAACAATCAGCCCCAGCATTTT. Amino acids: CASSQPDNNQPQHF.

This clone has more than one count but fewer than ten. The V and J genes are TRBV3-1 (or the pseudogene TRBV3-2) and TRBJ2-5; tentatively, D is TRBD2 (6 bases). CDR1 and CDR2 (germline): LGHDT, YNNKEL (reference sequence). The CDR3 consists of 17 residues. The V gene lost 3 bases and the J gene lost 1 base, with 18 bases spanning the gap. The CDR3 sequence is CASSQPPRERVQETQYF. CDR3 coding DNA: TGTGCCAGCAGCCAGCCGCCTCGGGAGCGGGTCCAAGAGACCCAGTACTTC.

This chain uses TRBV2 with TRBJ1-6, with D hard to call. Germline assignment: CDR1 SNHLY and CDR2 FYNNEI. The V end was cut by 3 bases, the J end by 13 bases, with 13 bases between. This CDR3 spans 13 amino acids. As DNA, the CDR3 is TGTGCCAGCAGTGACGAGGGAAGTGGGCCCCTCCACTTT. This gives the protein CASSDEGSGPLHF.

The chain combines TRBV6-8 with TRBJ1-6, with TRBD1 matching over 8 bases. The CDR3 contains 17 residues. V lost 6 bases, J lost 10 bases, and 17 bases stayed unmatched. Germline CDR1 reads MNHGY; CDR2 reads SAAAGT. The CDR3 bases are TGTGCCAGCAGACTACAAAACTGGACAGGGTTCAAATCACCCCTCCACTTT. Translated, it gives CASRLQNWTGFKSPLHF.

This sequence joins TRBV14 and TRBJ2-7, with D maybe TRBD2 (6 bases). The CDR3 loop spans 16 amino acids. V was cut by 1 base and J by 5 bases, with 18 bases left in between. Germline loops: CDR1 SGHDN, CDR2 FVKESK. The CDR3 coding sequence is TGTGCCAGCAGCCAAGTCGAGGGACGGGAGAGGGACGAGCAGTACTTC. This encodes CASSQVEGRERDEQYF.

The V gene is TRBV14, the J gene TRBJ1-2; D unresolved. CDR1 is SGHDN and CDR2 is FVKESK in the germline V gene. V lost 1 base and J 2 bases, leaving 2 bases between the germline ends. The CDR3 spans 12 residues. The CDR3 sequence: CASSQVNYGYTF. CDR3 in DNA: TGTGCCAGCAGCCAAGTAAACTATGGCTACACCTTC.

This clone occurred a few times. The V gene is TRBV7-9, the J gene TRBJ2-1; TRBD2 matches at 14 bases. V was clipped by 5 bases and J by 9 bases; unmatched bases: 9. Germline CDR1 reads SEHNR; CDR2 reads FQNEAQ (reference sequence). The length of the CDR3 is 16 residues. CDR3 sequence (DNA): TGTGCCAGCAGCCCCCCGGGACTAGCGGGAGTTGCTGAGCAGTTCTTC. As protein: CASSPPGLAGVAEQFF.

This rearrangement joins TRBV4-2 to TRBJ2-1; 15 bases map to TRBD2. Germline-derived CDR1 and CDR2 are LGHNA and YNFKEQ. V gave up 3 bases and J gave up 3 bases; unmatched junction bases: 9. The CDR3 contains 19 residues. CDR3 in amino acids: CASSHERGGLAGGYNEQFF. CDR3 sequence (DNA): TGTGCCAGCAGCCACGAAAGGGGGGGACTAGCGGGAGGCTACAATGAGCAGTTCTTC.

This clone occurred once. CDR3 DNA: TGTGCCAGCAGTTTTAACAGGGGTGAAAAACTGTTTTTT. It specifies CASSFNRGEKLFF. V is TRBV6-5 and J is TRBJ1-4; TRBD1 matches at 7 bases. The CDR3 spans 13 residues. Germline V lookup: CDR1 MNHEY, CDR2 SVGAGI. V dropped 4 bases and J dropped 7; count of bases not matched to a gene: 3.

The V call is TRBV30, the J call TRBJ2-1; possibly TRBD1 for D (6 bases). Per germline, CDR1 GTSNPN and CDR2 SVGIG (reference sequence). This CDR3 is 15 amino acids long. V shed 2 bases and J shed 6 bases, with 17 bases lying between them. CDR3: CAWSSPGASFNEQFF. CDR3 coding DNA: TGTGCCTGGAGTTCACCAGGGGCCAGTTTCAATGAGCAGTTCTTC.

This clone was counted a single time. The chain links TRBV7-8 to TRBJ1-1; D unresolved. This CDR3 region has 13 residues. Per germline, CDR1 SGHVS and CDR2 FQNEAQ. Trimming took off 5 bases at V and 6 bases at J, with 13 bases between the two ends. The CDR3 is CASSALTFAEAFF. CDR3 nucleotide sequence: TGTGCCAGCAGCGCCCTGACTTTCGCTGAAGCTTTCTTT.

As DNA, the CDR3 is TGTGCCAGCAGTGAATCAAGAGGTCTTTTGGATGAAAAACTGTTTTTT. It specifies CASSESRGLLDEKLFF. V and J are TRBV25-1 and TRBJ1-4, with D unresolved. The V gene's germline CDR1 is MGHDK and CDR2 SYGVNS. CDR3 length: 16 amino acids. Trimming pared 1 base from V and 6 bases from J, leaving 15 bases between.

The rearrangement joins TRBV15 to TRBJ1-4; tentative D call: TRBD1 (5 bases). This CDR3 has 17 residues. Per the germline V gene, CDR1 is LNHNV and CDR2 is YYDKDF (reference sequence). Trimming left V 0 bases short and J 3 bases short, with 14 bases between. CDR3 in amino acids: CATSREGSRAPNEKLFF. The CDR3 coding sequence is TGTGCCACCAGCAGAGAAGGCAGCAGGGCCCCTAATGAAAAACTGTTTTTT.

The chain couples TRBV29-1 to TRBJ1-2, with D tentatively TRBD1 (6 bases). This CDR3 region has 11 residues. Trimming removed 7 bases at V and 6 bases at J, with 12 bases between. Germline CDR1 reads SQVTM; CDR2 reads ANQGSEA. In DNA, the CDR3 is TGCAGCGCACAACAGGGTGATGGCTACACCTTC. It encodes CSAQQGDGYTF.

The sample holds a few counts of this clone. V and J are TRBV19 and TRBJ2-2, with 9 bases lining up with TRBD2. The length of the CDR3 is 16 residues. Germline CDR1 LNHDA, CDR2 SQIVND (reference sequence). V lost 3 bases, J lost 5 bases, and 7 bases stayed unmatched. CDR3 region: CASSMRGLASTGELFF. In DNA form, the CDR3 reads TGTGCCAGTAGTATGCGGGGACTAGCCTCAACCGGGGAGCTGTTTTTT. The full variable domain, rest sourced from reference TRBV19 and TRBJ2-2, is DGGITQSPKYLFRKEGQNVTLSCEQNLNHDAMYWYRQDPGQGLRLIYYSQIVNDFQKGDIAEGYSVSREKKESFPLTVTSAQKNPTAFYLCASSMRGLASTGELFFGEGSRLTVL.

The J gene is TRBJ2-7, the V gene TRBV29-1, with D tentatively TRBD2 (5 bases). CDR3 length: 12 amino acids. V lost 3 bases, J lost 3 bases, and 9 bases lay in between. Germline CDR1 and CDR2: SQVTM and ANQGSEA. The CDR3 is CSVEEEDYEQYF. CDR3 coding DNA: TGCAGCGTTGAGGAGGAGGACTACGAGCAGTACTTC.

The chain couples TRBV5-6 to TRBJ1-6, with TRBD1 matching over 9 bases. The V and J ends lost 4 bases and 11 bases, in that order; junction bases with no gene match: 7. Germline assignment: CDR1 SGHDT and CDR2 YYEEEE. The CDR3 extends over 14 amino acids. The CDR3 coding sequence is TGTGCCAGCAGCCTTGGACAGGGGACGACACCCCTCCACTTT. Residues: CASSLGQGTTPLHF.

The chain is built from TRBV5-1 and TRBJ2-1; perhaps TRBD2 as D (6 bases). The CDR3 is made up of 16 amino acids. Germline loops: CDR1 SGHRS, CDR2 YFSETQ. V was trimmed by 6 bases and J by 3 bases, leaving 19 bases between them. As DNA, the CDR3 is TGCGCCAGCACCTTACCGTCTCTAGCGCTCTACAATGAGCAGTTCTTC. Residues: CASTLPSLALYNEQFF. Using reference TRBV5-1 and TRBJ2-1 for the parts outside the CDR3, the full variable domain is KAGVTQTPRYLIKTRGQQVTLSCSPISGHRSVSWYQQTPGQGLQFLFEYFSETQRNKGNFPGRFSGRQFSNSRSEMNVSTLELGDSALYLCASTLPSLALYNEQFFGPGTRLTVL.

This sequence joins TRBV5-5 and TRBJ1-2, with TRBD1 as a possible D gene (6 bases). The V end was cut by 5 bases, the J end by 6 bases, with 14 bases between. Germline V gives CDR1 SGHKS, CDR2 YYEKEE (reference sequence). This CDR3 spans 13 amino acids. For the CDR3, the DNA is TGTGCCAGCAGTTCCGGGGACAATCATGGCTACACCTTC. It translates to CASSSGDNHGYTF.

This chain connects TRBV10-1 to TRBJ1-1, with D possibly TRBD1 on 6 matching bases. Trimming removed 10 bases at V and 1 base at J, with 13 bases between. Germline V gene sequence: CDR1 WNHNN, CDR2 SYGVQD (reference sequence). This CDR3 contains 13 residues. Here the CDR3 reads CAKPGHPNTEAFF. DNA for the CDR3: TGCGCCAAACCGGGACACCCGAACACTGAAGCTTTCTTT.

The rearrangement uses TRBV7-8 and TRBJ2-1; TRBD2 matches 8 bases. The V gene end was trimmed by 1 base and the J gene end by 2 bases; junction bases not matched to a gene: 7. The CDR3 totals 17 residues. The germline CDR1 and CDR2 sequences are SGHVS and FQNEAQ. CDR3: CASSLVGGTRPYNEQFF. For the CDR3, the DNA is TGTGCCAGCAGCTTAGTGGGCGGGACTAGACCCTACAATGAGCAGTTCTTC.

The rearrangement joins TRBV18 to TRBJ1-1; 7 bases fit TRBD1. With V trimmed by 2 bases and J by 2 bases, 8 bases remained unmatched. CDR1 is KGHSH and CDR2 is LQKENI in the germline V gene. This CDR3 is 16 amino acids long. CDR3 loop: CASSPTSGTVNTEAFF. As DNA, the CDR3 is TGTGCCAGCTCACCAACTTCCGGGACAGTAAACACTGAAGCTTTCTTT.

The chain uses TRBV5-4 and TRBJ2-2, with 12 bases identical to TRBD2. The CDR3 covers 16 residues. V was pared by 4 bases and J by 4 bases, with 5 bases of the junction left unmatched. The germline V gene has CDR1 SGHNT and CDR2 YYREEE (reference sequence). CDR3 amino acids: CASSAKGLAGTGELFF. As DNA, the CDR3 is TGTGCCAGCAGCGCCAAGGGACTAGCGGGCACCGGGGAGCTGTTTTTT.

The CDR3 bases are TGTGCCAGCAGCTTGGGGACTAGCGGGCCCTCCTACGAGCAGTACTTC. Translating it yields CASSLGTSGPSYEQYF. The chain recombines TRBV7-6 with TRBJ2-7, with 12 bases aligning to TRBD2. V shed 3 bases, J shed 0 bases, and the junction held 3 bases outside the gene matches. The V gene's germline CDR1 is SGHVS and CDR2 FNYEAQ. This CDR3 has 16 amino acids.